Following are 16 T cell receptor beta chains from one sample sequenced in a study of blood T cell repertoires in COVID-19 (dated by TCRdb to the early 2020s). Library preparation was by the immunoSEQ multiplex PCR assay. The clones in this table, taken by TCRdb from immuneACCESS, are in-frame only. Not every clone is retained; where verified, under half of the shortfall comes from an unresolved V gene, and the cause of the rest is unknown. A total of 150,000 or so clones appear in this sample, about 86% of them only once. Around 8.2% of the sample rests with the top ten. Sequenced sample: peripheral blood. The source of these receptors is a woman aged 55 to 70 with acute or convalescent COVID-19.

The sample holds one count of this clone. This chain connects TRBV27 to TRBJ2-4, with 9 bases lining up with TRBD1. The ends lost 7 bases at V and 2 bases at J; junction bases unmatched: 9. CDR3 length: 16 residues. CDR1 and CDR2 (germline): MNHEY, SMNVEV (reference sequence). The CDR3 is CASTPTGTGSKNIQYF. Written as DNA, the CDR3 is TGTGCCAGCACACCTACCGGGACAGGGTCCAAAAACATTCAGTACTTC.

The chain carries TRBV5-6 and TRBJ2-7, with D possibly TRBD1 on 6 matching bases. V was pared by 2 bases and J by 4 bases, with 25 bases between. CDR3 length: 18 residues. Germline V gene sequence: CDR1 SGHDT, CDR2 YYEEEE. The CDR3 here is CASSFERSGVLGGYEQYF. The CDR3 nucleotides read TGTGCCAGCAGCTTCGAAAGGTCAGGGGTTCTCGGCGGTTACGAGCAGTACTTC.

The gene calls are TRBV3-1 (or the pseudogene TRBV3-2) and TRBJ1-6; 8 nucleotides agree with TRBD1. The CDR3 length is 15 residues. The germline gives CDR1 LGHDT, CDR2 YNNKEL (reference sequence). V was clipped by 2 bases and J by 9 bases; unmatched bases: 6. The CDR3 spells CASSQNGQGGSPLHF. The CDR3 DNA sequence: TGTGCCAGCAGCCAAAACGGACAGGGTGGTTCACCCCTCCACTTT.

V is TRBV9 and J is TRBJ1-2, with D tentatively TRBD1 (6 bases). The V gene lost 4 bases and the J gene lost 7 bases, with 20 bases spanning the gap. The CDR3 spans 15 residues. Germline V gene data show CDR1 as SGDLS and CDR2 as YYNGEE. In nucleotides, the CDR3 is TGTGCCAGCAGCCTAGACCCGGACAGCCTGGGTGGCTACACCTTC. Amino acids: CASSLDPDSLGGYTF. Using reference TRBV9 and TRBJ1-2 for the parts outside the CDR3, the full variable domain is DSGVTQTPKHLITATGQRVTLRCSPRSGDLSVYWYQQSLDQGLQFLIQYYNGEERAKGNILERFSAQQFPDLHSELNLSSLELGDSALYFCASSLDPDSLGGYTFGSGTRLTVV.

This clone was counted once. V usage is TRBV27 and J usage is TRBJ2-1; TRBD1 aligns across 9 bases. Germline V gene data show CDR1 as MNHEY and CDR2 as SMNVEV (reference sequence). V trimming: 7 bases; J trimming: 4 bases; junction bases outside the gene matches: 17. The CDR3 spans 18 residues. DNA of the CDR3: TGTGCCAGCACGTCGCTGGCGACAGGGGGGCCCGATTACAATGAGCAGTTCTTC. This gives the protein CASTSLATGGPDYNEQFF.

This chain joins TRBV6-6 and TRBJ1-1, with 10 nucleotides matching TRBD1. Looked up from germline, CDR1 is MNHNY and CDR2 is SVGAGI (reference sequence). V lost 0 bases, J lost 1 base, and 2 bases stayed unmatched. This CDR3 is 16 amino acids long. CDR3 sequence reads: CASSYSTGGANTEAFF. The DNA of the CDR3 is TGTGCCAGCAGTTACTCGACAGGGGGCGCGAACACTGAAGCTTTCTTT.

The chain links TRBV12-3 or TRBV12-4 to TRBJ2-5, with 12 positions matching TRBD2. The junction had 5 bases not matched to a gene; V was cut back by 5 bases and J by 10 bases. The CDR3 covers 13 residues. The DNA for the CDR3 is TGTGCCAGCAGTGCTAGCGGGGGGGCCATCCAGTACTTC. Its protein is CASSASGGAIQYF.

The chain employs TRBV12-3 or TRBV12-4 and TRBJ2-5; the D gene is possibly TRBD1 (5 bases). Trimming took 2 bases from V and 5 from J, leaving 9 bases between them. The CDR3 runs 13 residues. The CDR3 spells CASSLRGPETQYF. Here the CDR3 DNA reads TGTGCCAGCAGTTTAAGGGGTCCGGAGACCCAGTACTTC.

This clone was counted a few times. The CDR3 DNA reads as TGTGCCAGCAGACAAGCCACAGGGACAAACACTGAAGCTTTCTTT. This sequence encodes CASRQATGTNTEAFF. This chain uses TRBV2 with TRBJ1-1; possible D gene TRBD1, 6 bases. Germline lookup yields CDR1 SNHLY and CDR2 FYNNEI. V was clipped by 6 bases and J by 2 bases, with 16 bases between them. CDR3 length: 15 amino acids.

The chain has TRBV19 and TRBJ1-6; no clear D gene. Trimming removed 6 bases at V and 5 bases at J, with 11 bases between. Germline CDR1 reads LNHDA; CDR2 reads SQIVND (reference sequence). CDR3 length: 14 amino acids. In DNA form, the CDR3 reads TGTGCCAGTAGCCTTCGGGGAGATAATTCACCCCTCCACTTT. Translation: CASSLRGDNSPLHF.

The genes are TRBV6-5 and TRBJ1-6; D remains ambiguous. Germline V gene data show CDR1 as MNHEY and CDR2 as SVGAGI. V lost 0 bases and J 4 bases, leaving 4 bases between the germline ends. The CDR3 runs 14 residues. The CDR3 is CASSYSTYNSPLHF. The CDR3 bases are TGTGCCAGCAGTTACTCGACTTATAATTCACCCCTCCACTTT.

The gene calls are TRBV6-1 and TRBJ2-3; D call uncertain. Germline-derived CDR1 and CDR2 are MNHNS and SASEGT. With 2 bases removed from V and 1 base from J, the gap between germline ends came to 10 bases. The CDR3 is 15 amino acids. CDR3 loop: CASSESSRGTDTQYF. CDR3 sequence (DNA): TGTGCCAGCAGTGAATCCTCCCGGGGCACAGATACGCAGTATTTT.

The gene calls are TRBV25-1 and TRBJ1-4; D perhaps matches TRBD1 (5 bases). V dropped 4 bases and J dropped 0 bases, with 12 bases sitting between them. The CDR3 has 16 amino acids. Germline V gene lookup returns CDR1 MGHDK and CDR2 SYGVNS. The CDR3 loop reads CASSADRKTTNEKLFF. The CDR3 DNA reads TGTGCCAGCAGTGCCGACAGAAAAACAACTAATGAAAAACTGTTTTTT.

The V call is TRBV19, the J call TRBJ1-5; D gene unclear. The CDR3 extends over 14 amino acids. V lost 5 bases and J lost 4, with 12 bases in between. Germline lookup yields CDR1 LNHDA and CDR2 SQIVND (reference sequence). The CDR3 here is CASSPRSGNQPQHF. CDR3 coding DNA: TGTGCCAGTAGTCCCCGGTCCGGGAATCAGCCCCAGCATTTT.

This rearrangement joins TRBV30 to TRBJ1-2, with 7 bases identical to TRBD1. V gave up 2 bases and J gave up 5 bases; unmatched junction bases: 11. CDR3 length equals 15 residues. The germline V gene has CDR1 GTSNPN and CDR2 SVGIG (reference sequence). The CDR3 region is CAWSTEGGASYGYTF. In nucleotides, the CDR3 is TGTGCCTGGAGTACGGAAGGGGGCGCTTCTTATGGCTACACCTTC.

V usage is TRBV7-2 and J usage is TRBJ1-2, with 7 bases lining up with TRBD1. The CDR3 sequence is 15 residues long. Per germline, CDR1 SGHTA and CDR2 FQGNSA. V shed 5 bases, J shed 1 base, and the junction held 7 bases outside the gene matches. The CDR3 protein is CASSPGQLDNYGYTF. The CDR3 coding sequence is TGTGCCAGCAGCCCGGGACAGCTGGATAACTATGGCTACACCTTC.